One sample yielded the 13 T cell receptor beta chains listed below, sequenced in a study of Graves' ophthalmopathy and Graves' hyperthyroidism. Amplified TCR beta CDR3 regions were obtained using RNA transcripts as template. Investigators did first-round RT-PCR with HTBI primers, then second-round multiplex PCR. TCRdb re-derived calls from the multiplex PCR reads in MiXCR, one entry per CDR3 protein. Among roughly 350,000 distinct CDR3 sequences, about a sixth were seen once, and the ten largest hold around 2.4%. Material for sequencing was peripheral blood. The receptors stem from an adult woman with stable Graves' hyperthyroidism.

This clonotype was seen repeatedly, ten times or more. The rearrangement links TRBV6-1 to TRBJ1-2; TRBD1 matches 7 bases. The CDR3 loop spans 13 amino acids. V trimming: 8 bases; J trimming: 3 bases; junction bases outside the gene matches: 6. Germline values: CDR1 MNHNS, CDR2 SASEGT. In DNA form, the CDR3 reads TGTGCCAGCCTTACGGGACAGTACTATGGCTACACCTTC. It codes for CASLTGQYYGYTF.

This clonotype has at least ten counts. The V gene is TRBV20-1, the J gene TRBJ1-2, with 7 bases identical to TRBD1. CDR1 and CDR2 (germline): DFQATT, SNEGSKA (reference sequence). The junction had 6 bases not matched to a gene; V was cut back by 4 bases and J by 4 bases. There are 13 residues in the CDR3. The CDR3 here is CSAIDREGYGYTF. CDR3 DNA: TGCAGTGCTATCGACAGGGAGGGCTATGGCTACACCTTC.

This clonotype was counted only a few times. The chain employs TRBV29-1 and TRBJ2-7, with D possibly TRBD1 on 6 matching bases. CDR1 is SQVTM, CDR2 ANQGSEA, per germline. The CDR3 has 14 residues. V dropped 8 bases and J dropped 3 bases, with 20 bases sitting between them. The CDR3 protein is CSFSRGTSLYEQYF. The CDR3 DNA sequence: TGCAGCTTTTCCCGAGGGACATCCCTCTACGAGCAGTACTTC.

About this clonotype itself: With a much larger clone just one base away, this may be a read error. V is TRBV20-1 and J is TRBJ1-1; D gene uncertain. The V gene lost 5 bases and the J gene lost 2 bases, with 9 bases spanning the gap. This CDR3 is 12 amino acids long. Looked up from germline, CDR1 is DFQATT and CDR2 is SNEGSKA (reference sequence). The CDR3 here is CSAHRVNTEAFF. CDR3 DNA: TGCAGTGCTCATAGGGTAAACACTGAAGCTTTCTTT.

This clonotype came up a few times. The chain links TRBV11-2 to TRBJ2-4; possible D gene TRBD1, 6 bases. The CDR3 contains 15 residues. CDR1 is SGHAT and CDR2 is FQNNGV in the germline V gene. Trimming stripped 1 base from V and 8 bases from J, with 15 bases between. This CDR3 reads CASSLVSRGRDIQYF. Written as DNA, the CDR3 is TGTGCCAGCAGCTTAGTATCCAGGGGAAGGGACATTCAGTACTTC.

This clonotype has ten or more counts. The V gene is TRBV2, the J gene TRBJ2-3; D might be TRBD2 (5 bases). The ends were cut back, 6 bases at V and 1 base at J, with 14 bases in the middle. The CDR3 loop spans 15 amino acids. Germline V gene lookup returns CDR1 SNHLY and CDR2 FYNNEI. The CDR3, as DNA: TGTGCCAGCAGCGGAAGGTCCGGGGGCACAGATACGCAGTATTTT. Translation: CASSGRSGGTDTQYF.

This clonotype was seen many times. The gene calls are TRBV19 and TRBJ1-1, with TRBD1 matching over 11 bases. Germline V gene lookup returns CDR1 LNHDA and CDR2 SQIVND (reference sequence). V lost 8 bases to trimming and J lost 1 base; unmatched junction nucleotides: 3. There are 14 residues in the CDR3. The CDR3 loop is CASRDRGSNTEAFF. CDR3 coding DNA: TGTGCCAGTCGGGACAGGGGGTCGAACACTGAAGCTTTCTTT.

This clonotype was observed many times. This chain links TRBV6-2 or TRBV6-3 with TRBJ2-7, with 11 bases identical to TRBD2. CDR1 and CDR2 (germline): MNHEY, SVGEGT. Losses at the gene ends were 0 bases for V and 4 bases for J; bases not matched to a gene: 11. The CDR3 is 18 amino acids. The CDR3: CASSYSIVTSGNVYEQYF. The CDR3 coding sequence is TGTGCCAGCAGTTACTCGATCGTGACTAGCGGGAACGTTTACGAGCAGTACTTC.

The chain uses TRBV7-2 and TRBJ1-2; 7 nucleotides align to TRBD1. This CDR3 spans 15 amino acids. V lost 5 bases to trimming and J lost 5 bases; unmatched junction nucleotides: 11. Per germline, CDR1 SGHTA and CDR2 FQGNSA. CDR3 DNA: TGTGCCAGCAGCCTCTCCCCAGGGGGTAATTATGGCTACACCTTC. It specifies CASSLSPGGNYGYTF.

This clonotype was counted at least ten times. One end of the junction does not line up with germline, which may come from a read error. V is TRBV12-3 or TRBV12-4 and J is TRBJ2-7; D possibly corresponds to TRBD2 (7 bases). This CDR3 is built from 12 residues. CDR3 in DNA: TGTGCCAGCAGTTCCTCCGGGGGGCCCCCCCTATTC. Amino acid sequence: CASSSSGGPPLF.

In its sample, this clonotype was seen many times. The chain carries TRBV18 and TRBJ2-7; D call uncertain. V was cut by 5 bases and J by 2 bases, with 7 bases left in between. CDR1 KGHSH and CDR2 LQKENI come from the germline V gene. This CDR3 has 12 amino acids. CDR3 sequence (DNA): TGTGCCAGCTCAGGCCCTGCCTACGAGCAGTACTTC. Encoded protein: CASSGPAYEQYF.

In this sample, this clonotype turned up many times. This chain uses TRBV18 with TRBJ2-5; D is undetermined. CDR1 and CDR2 from the germline V gene are KGHSH and LQKENI. The germline V and J ends were trimmed by 0 bases and 4 bases, with 6 bases remaining between them. The CDR3 has 13 amino acids. The CDR3, as DNA: TGTGCCAGCTCACCACCAGAAGTAGAGACCCAGTACTTC. It codes for CASSPPEVETQYF. Combining the CDR3 with reference TRBV18 and TRBJ2-5 gives the whole variable domain NAGVMQNPRHLVRRRGQEARLRCSPMKGHSHVYWYRQLPEEGLKFMVYLQKENIIDESGMPKERFSAEFPKEGPSILRIQQVVRGDSAAYFCASSPPEVETQYFGPGTRLLVL.

This clonotype was seen ten or more times. The chain joins TRBV7-9 to TRBJ2-7; possible D gene TRBD1, 6 bases. Looked up from germline, CDR1 is SEHNR and CDR2 is FQNEAQ (reference sequence). The CDR3 consists of 15 residues. V lost 7 bases and J lost 1, with 17 bases in between. The chain's CDR3 is CASNPLTGESYEQYF. Written as DNA, the CDR3 is TGTGCCAGCAACCCCCTGACAGGAGAGTCCTACGAGCAGTACTTC.